The T cell receptor beta chain described here comes from a study of blood T cell repertoires in COVID-19. The data were produced by immunoSEQ multiplex PCR, yet TCRdb's version contains in-frame clones alone and is incomplete. Here the sample spans roughly 250,000 clones, approximately 90% being singletons. Material: PBMCs or T cells enriched from blood (not recorded which). The TCR was taken from a middle-aged woman with acute COVID-19.

The CDR3 DNA follows: TGCGCCAGCAGCCGCGAAAGGACAGATAGCAATCAGCCCCAGCATTTT. This sequence encodes CASSRERTDSNQPQHF. This chain links TRBV4-1 with TRBJ1-5; maybe TRBD1 (6 bases). The CDR3 is 16 residues long. CDR1 is MGHRA, CDR2 YSYEKL, per germline. The V and J ends lost 4 bases and 0 bases respectively, with 13 bases between them.